One and the same sample provided the 3 T cell receptor beta chains below, sequenced in a study of blood T cell repertoires in COVID-19. This table comes from immunoSEQ multiplex PCR, and its TCRdb copy is limited to in-frame clones, with some not included. In the table there are 230,000 or so clones, about 88% of which are singletons. Sample: PBMCs or T cells enriched from blood (not recorded which). Receptors were obtained from a woman aged 30 to 39 who had recovered from COVID-19.

The rearrangement joins TRBV11-1 to TRBJ1-2; D not certain. This CDR3 has 12 residues. V dropped 3 bases and J dropped 7 bases, with 9 bases sitting between them. Germline CDR1 and CDR2: SGHAT and FQDESV (reference sequence). CDR3 nucleotides: TGTGCCAGCAGCTTGGGAGGTTTTGGCTACACCTTC. It translates to CASSLGGFGYTF. The variable domain in full, completed from reference TRBV11-1 and TRBJ1-2, reads EAEVAQSPRYKITEKSQAVAFWCDPISGHATLYWYRQILGQGPELLVQFQDESVVDDSQLPKDRFSAERLKGVDSTLKIQPAELGDSAMYLCASSLGGFGYTFGSGTRLTVV.

The chain's CDR3 is CASSPEGANSPLHF. As DNA, the CDR3 is TGTGCCAGCTCACCAGAGGGGGCAAATTCACCCCTCCACTTT. This sequence joins TRBV18 and TRBJ1-6; 7 bases fit TRBD1. Trimming took 2 bases from V and 7 from J; bases not matched to a gene: 2. The germline V gene has CDR1 KGHSH and CDR2 LQKENI. This CDR3 contains 14 residues.

The chain employs TRBV5-8 and TRBJ1-1, with a possible D match to TRBD1 (5 bases). Between the trimmed V and J ends, which lost 6 bases and 1 base, there was a span of 13 bases. The CDR3 length is 14 residues. Germline loops: CDR1 SGHTS, CDR2 YDEGEE. CDR3 sequence (DNA): TGTGCCAGCATCCAACCGGGGGAGAACACTGAAGCTTTCTTT. Translation gives CASIQPGENTEAFF.